Each of the 29 T cell receptor beta chains below was sequenced from the same sample in a study of blood T cell repertoires in COVID-19. The protocol was immunoSEQ multiplex PCR, while the TCRdb copy is restricted to in-frame clones and leaves out a portion. This table holds roughly 69,000 clones, around 80% found once. The sequencing sample was made of peripheral blood. The source of these receptors is a man aged 45 to 65 with COVID-19, enrolled during active disease.

The chain is built from TRBV7-6 and TRBJ2-3, with TRBD2 matching 8 bases. Germline lookup yields CDR1 SGHVS and CDR2 FNYEAQ. CDR3 length equals 16 residues. Trimming took 1 base from V and 2 from J; bases not matched to a gene: 5. CDR3 nucleotide sequence: TGTGCCAGCAGCTTAGAGGCGGGGGGCGTCACAGATACGCAGTATTTT. Translation gives CASSLEAGGVTDTQYF.

The V call is TRBV13, the J call TRBJ1-6, with D perhaps matching TRBD1 (6 bases). This CDR3 is 14 amino acids long. V was cut by 5 bases and J by 6 bases, with 11 bases left in between. Germline CDR1 reads PRHDT; CDR2 reads FYEKMQ (reference sequence). The CDR3 sequence: CASSNGQTNSPLHF. In DNA form, the CDR3 reads TGTGCCAGCAGCAACGGACAGACTAATTCACCCCTCCACTTT.

The V call is TRBV5-4, the J call TRBJ1-2; 7 nucleotides agree with TRBD1. There are 14 residues in the CDR3. V trimming: 2 bases; J trimming: 3 bases; junction bases outside the gene matches: 4. Germline V lookup: CDR1 SGHNT, CDR2 YYREEE (reference sequence). CDR3 in amino acids: CASSLQGSDYGYTF. CDR3 sequence (DNA): TGTGCCAGCAGCTTACAGGGGTCGGACTATGGCTACACCTTC.

The table lists this clone with a count of one. The chain couples TRBV19 to TRBJ2-1; D possibly corresponds to TRBD2 (6 bases). V dropped 5 bases and J dropped 6 bases, with 11 bases sitting between them. CDR1 is LNHDA and CDR2 is SQIVND in the germline V gene (reference sequence). CDR3 length equals 13 residues. The CDR3 DNA is TGTGCCAGTAGTCCGGGACTCCTCAATGAGCAGTTCTTC. Translating gives CASSPGLLNEQFF.

This clone was seen a handful of times. The chain employs TRBV5-4 and TRBJ1-1; tentatively, D is TRBD1 (5 bases). CDR3 length equals 14 residues. Trimming left V 1 base short and J 6 bases short, with 13 bases between. The germline V gene has CDR1 SGHNT and CDR2 YYREEE (reference sequence). The CDR3 spells CASSLSGLYPEAFF. The CDR3 nucleotides are TGTGCCAGCAGCTTGTCAGGGTTATATCCTGAAGCTTTCTTT. Variable domain in full (rest from reference TRBV5-4 and TRBJ1-1): ETGVTQSPTHLIKTRGQQVTLRCSSQSGHNTVSWYQQALGQGPQFIFQYYREEENGRGNFPPRFSGLQFPNYSSELNVNALELDDSALYLCASSLSGLYPEAFFGQGTRLTVV.

V and J are TRBV4-2 and TRBJ2-2; TRBD2 matches 14 bases. V lost 1 base and J lost 6; bases outside the gene matches: 4. This CDR3 is built from 17 residues. The germline V gene has CDR1 LGHNA and CDR2 YNFKEQ. CDR3 loop: CASSQVTGLAGAGELFF. The CDR3 bases are TGTGCCAGCAGCCAAGTTACGGGACTAGCGGGGGCCGGGGAGCTGTTTTTT.

A single count supports this clone. This sequence joins TRBV12-3 or TRBV12-4 and TRBJ1-4, with a possible D match to TRBD1 (5 bases). V was cut by 6 bases and J by 8 bases, with 10 bases left in between. This CDR3 region has 12 residues. This CDR3 is CASSRVEEKLFF. The CDR3 coding sequence is TGTGCCAGCAGCAGGGTCGAGGAAAAACTGTTTTTT.

Here the CDR3 reads CASSQDLGGNQPQHF. Here the CDR3 DNA reads TGCGCCAGCAGCCAAGATCTAGGAGGCAATCAGCCCCAGCATTTT. The chain is built from TRBV4-3 and TRBJ1-5, with D hard to call. V was pared by 0 bases and J by 2 bases, with 8 bases between. This CDR3 spans 15 amino acids. Germline-derived CDR1 and CDR2 are LGHNA and YSLEER.

This clone was counted once. The chain has TRBV13 and TRBJ1-1; 8 nucleotides align to TRBD1. The CDR3 length is 13 residues. The V segment lost 5 bases and the J segment 6 bases; nucleotides outside the gene matches: 5. Germline V gene data show CDR1 as PRHDT and CDR2 as FYEKMQ (reference sequence). The CDR3 here is CASSRQQGAEAFF. In DNA form, the CDR3 reads TGTGCCAGCAGCAGACAACAGGGGGCTGAAGCTTTCTTT.

The V gene is TRBV15, the J gene TRBJ2-5; D is perhaps TRBD2 (6 bases). Deletions cut 1 base from V and 0 bases from J, with 12 bases between. This CDR3 spans 16 amino acids. Germline V lookup: CDR1 LNHNV, CDR2 YYDKDF (reference sequence). The CDR3 loop is CATSRGGWRDQETQYF. DNA for the CDR3: TGTGCCACCAGCAGAGGGGGCTGGAGGGACCAAGAGACCCAGTACTTC.

The CDR3 DNA is TGTGCCAGCAGTCCCGGATGGAGTGGCTACACCTTC. This gives the protein CASSPGWSGYTF. The chain joins TRBV6-5 to TRBJ1-2; D is uncertain. Germline-derived CDR1 and CDR2 are MNHEY and SVGAGI. The CDR3 length is 12 residues. Trimming removed 5 bases at V and 7 bases at J, with 11 bases between.

This chain's CDR3 is CASGPTGATGNTIYF. The CDR3 coding sequence is TGTGCCAGTGGTCCCACAGGGGCGACTGGAAACACCATATATTTT. The gene calls are TRBV19 and TRBJ1-3, with 7 bases that match TRBD1. Germline loops: CDR1 LNHDA, CDR2 SQIVND (reference sequence). This CDR3 spans 15 amino acids. The V gene end was trimmed by 8 bases and the J gene end by 2 bases; junction bases not matched to a gene: 9.

This rearrangement joins TRBV4-3 to TRBJ2-3; 15 nucleotides align to TRBD2. Germline trimming cut 4 bases from V and 2 bases from J; bases unmatched to any gene: 4. This CDR3 has 17 amino acids. Germline CDR1 reads LGHNA; CDR2 reads YSLEER. CDR3 sequence (DNA): TGCGCCAGCAGCCCCGGGACTAGCGGGGGGACCACAGATACGCAGTATTTT. Its translation: CASSPGTSGGTTDTQYF.

The rearrangement joins TRBV7-9 to TRBJ2-7; the match to TRBD1 covers 7 bases. Trimming took 1 base from V and 4 from J; bases not matched to a gene: 7. The CDR3 has 15 residues. The germline CDR1 and CDR2 sequences are SEHNR and FQNEAQ (reference sequence). CDR3 sequence (DNA): TGTGCCAGCAGCTTAGTTGTAACAGGGGAATACGAGCAGTACTTC. Translated, it gives CASSLVVTGEYEQYF.

This chain uses TRBV27 with TRBJ2-7; the D is unclear. V shed 11 bases and J shed 6 bases, with 14 bases lying between them. Germline V lookup: CDR1 MNHEY, CDR2 SMNVEV (reference sequence). This CDR3 has 11 residues. CDR3 in DNA: TGTGCCCTGAGATACCCGGGCGAGCAGTACTTC. Amino acids: CALRYPGEQYF.

This chain joins TRBV5-1 and TRBJ2-3; 8 bases match TRBD2. Germline V lookup: CDR1 SGHRS, CDR2 YFSETQ. V shed 0 bases and J 2 bases; nucleotides not matched to a gene: 8. This CDR3 has 17 residues. DNA of the CDR3: TGCGCCAGCAGCTTGGCCTCTATAGCGGGGCCCACAGATACGCAGTATTTT. Its translation: CASSLASIAGPTDTQYF. Variable domain in full (rest from reference TRBV5-1 and TRBJ2-3): KAGVTQTPRYLIKTRGQQVTLSCSPISGHRSVSWYQQTPGQGLQFLFEYFSETQRNKGNFPGRFSGRQFSNSRSEMNVSTLELGDSALYLCASSLASIAGPTDTQYFGPGTRLTVL.

The J gene is TRBJ2-7, the V gene TRBV11-3; the D gene is possibly TRBD2 (6 bases). The CDR3 has 14 amino acids. Trimming took off 1 base at V and 6 bases at J, with 13 bases between the two ends. Germline CDR1 and CDR2: SGHNT and YENEEA. The CDR3 bases are TGTGCCAGCAGCTTAGGATCGGGGGAGGTCGAGCAGTACTTC. It specifies CASSLGSGEVEQYF.

Concerning this clone: The DNA is left out, because the CDR3 cannot be placed on it with certainty; the CDR3 is given as TCRdb lists it. CDR3 in amino acids: CASILADFNYGYTF. The chain combines TRBV6-5 with TRBJ1-2. Germline-derived CDR1 and CDR2 are MNHEY and SVGAGI. The CDR3 adds up to 14 amino acids, both ends counted.

This clone was observed a single time. The chain couples TRBV7-2 to TRBJ2-3, with 9 positions matching TRBD2. The CDR3 runs to 15 residues. Germline V gene data show CDR1 as SGHTA and CDR2 as FQGNSA. V shed 3 bases and J 2 bases; nucleotides not matched to a gene: 3. The CDR3 reads CASSFLAGLTDTQYF. The CDR3, as DNA: TGTGCCAGCAGCTTTCTAGCGGGGCTCACAGATACGCAGTATTTT.

The J gene is TRBJ2-1, the V gene TRBV11-2; D gene ambiguous. The CDR3 is 15 amino acids. Germline V gives CDR1 SGHAT, CDR2 FQNNGV. The V gene lost 2 bases and the J gene lost 2 bases, with 10 bases spanning the gap. The CDR3 region is CASSLIRSPYNEQFF. The CDR3 DNA sequence: TGTGCCAGCAGCTTAATCCGTAGTCCCTACAATGAGCAGTTCTTC.

V is TRBV4-3 and J is TRBJ2-5; tentative D call: TRBD1 (6 bases). Germline values: CDR1 LGHNA, CDR2 YSLEER. The V end was cut by 1 base, the J end by 5 bases, with 14 bases between. The CDR3 loop spans 15 amino acids. In nucleotides, the CDR3 is TGCGCCAGCAGCCAAGGGACAGCCCACGGGGAGACCCAGTACTTC. Amino acid sequence: CASSQGTAHGETQYF.

The chain uses TRBV4-1 and TRBJ2-2; 12 bases align to TRBD2. The CDR3 contains 17 residues. Germline trimming cut 1 base from V and 5 bases from J; bases unmatched to any gene: 5. Germline V lookup: CDR1 MGHRA, CDR2 YSYEKL. CDR3 sequence (DNA): TGCGCCAGCAGCCAAGGCCAAGGACTAGCGGGGACCGGGGAGCTGTTTTTT. It translates to CASSQGQGLAGTGELFF.

The rearrangement joins TRBV11-2 to TRBJ2-1, with 10 positions matching TRBD2. The CDR3 runs to 15 residues. Germline CDR1 SGHAT, CDR2 FQNNGV. Unmatched junction bases numbered 6, after V lost 4 bases and J lost 6 bases. For the CDR3, the DNA is TGTGCCAGCAGCTCAGTGACTAGCGGGCTCAATGAGCAGTTCTTC. This encodes CASSSVTSGLNEQFF.

The gene calls are TRBV5-1 and TRBJ1-2; perhaps TRBD1 as D (6 bases). The CDR3 has 16 amino acids. In germline, CDR1 is SGHRS, CDR2 YFSETQ. The V end lost 3 bases, the J end lost 1 base, and 16 bases lay between the germline ends. CDR3 coding DNA: TGCGCCAGCAGCTCCGGCGGGGGGCCGAATAACTATGGCTACACCTTC. Amino acids: CASSSGGGPNNYGYTF.

CDR3 amino acids: CASSRQPYNEQFF. Here the CDR3 DNA reads TGCGCCAGCAGCCGACAGCCGTACAATGAGCAGTTCTTC. The chain joins TRBV4-1 to TRBJ2-1; the D gene is possibly TRBD1 (5 bases). V lost 4 bases and J lost 4, with 8 bases in between. Germline CDR1 and CDR2: MGHRA and YSYEKL. CDR3 length: 13 residues.

The chain employs TRBV18 and TRBJ1-1; 8 nucleotides agree with TRBD1. The junction had 5 bases not matched to a gene; V was cut back by 2 bases and J by 0 bases. The CDR3 runs 16 residues. CDR1 is KGHSH and CDR2 is LQKENI in the germline V gene. CDR3 protein: CASSPGQGWMNTEAFF. The CDR3 region has the DNA TGTGCCAGCTCACCAGGACAGGGTTGGATGAACACTGAAGCTTTCTTT.

The CDR3 bases are TGTGCCAGCAGTTACGTTAACCGCGGGGGGACTTTCACAGATACGCAGTATTTT. It translates to CASSYVNRGGTFTDTQYF. The V call is TRBV6-2 or TRBV6-3, the J call TRBJ2-3, with 8 bases that match TRBD2. There are 18 residues in the CDR3. From germline, CDR1 is MNHEY and CDR2 SVGEGT. V shed 2 bases and J 2 bases; nucleotides not matched to a gene: 12.

V is TRBV5-1 and J is TRBJ1-6, with 8 bases fitting TRBD1. CDR1 and CDR2 from the germline V gene are SGHRS and YFSETQ. The junction had 14 bases not matched to a gene; V was cut back by 5 bases and J by 13 bases. This CDR3 has 15 residues. CDR3 residues: CASRPGQDLRAPLHF. The CDR3, as DNA: TGCGCCAGCAGACCGGGACAGGACCTTCGGGCGCCCCTCCACTTT.

CDR3 loop: CASSQVFPGQGNEKLFF. The CDR3 bases are TGTGCCAGCAGCCAGGTTTTTCCGGGACAAGGTAATGAAAAACTGTTTTTT. The chain joins TRBV3-1 (or the pseudogene TRBV3-2) to TRBJ1-4, with D maybe TRBD1 (6 bases). The germline CDR1 and CDR2 sequences are LGHDT and YNNKEL (reference sequence). The germline V and J ends were trimmed by 3 bases and 4 bases, with 18 bases remaining between them. This CDR3 is 17 amino acids long.